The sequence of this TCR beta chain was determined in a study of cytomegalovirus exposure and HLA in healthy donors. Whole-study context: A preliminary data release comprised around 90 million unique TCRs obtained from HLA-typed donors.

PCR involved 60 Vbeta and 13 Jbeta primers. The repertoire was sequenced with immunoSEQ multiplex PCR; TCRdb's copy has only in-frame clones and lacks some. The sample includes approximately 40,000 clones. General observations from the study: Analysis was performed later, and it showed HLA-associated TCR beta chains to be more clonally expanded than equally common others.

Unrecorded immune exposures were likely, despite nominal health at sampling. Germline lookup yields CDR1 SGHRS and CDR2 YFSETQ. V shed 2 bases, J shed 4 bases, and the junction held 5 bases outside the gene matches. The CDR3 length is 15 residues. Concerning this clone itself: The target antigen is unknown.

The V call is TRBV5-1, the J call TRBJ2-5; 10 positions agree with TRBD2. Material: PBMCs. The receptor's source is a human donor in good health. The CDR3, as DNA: TGCGCCAGCAGCTTAGCGGGGGGGCCGTCAGAGACCCAGTACTTC. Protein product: CASSLAGGPSETQYF.